One and the same sample provided the 23 T cell receptor beta chains below, sequenced in a study of cytotoxic CD8 clonotypes in ibrutinib-treated CLL. The method was immunoSEQ multiplex PCR; TCRdb's version includes in-frame clones alone and lacks a portion of them. The profile shows approximately 150,000 clones, nearly 90% of them singletons. The specimen comprised PBMCs, sampled at disease progression, from a patient treated with ibrutinib. The receptors shown here come from a human donor with chronic lymphocytic leukemia.

The V and J genes are TRBV6-5 and TRBJ2-7, with TRBD2 as a possible D gene (7 bases). V was cut by 7 bases and J by 9 bases, with 13 bases left in between. Germline values: CDR1 MNHEY, CDR2 SVGAGI. The CDR3 is 11 amino acids. CDR3 in amino acids: CASIRGGLQYF. As DNA, the CDR3 is TGTGCCAGCATTAGGGGGGGTTTGCAGTACTTC.

The V call is TRBV11-2, the J call TRBJ1-3; 8 bases fit TRBD1. After removal of 6 bases from V and 1 base from J, the junction contained 14 bases not matched to a gene. CDR1 and CDR2 from the germline V gene are SGHAT and FQNNGV. The CDR3 covers 18 residues. DNA of the CDR3: TGTGCCAGCAGTCCTGGACAGGGTTCTTGGTCTTCTGGAAACACCATATATTTT. This translates into CASSPGQGSWSSGNTIYF.

V usage is TRBV27 and J usage is TRBJ1-4; D is undetermined. CDR1 is MNHEY and CDR2 is SMNVEV in the germline V gene (reference sequence). V lost 8 bases and J 7 bases, leaving 8 bases between the germline ends. CDR3 size: 11 residues. The DNA of the CDR3 is TGTGCCAGCCGGTTAGGTGAAAAACTGTTTTTT. Its translation is CASRLGEKLFF.

J is TRBJ2-2 and V is TRBV5-1, with D possibly being TRBD2 (7 bases). CDR1 and CDR2 from the germline V gene are SGHRS and YFSETQ. This CDR3 is built from 15 residues. V lost 0 bases and J lost 7, with 13 bases in between. DNA for the CDR3: TGCGCCAGCAGCTTGGCCGGGGGGCATATCGGGGAGCTGTTTTTT. This encodes CASSLAGGHIGELFF.

This clone was seen a few times. The chain has TRBV27 and TRBJ2-2; 7 bases fit TRBD2. V gave up 3 bases and J gave up 6 bases; unmatched junction bases: 7. The length of the CDR3 is 15 residues. Germline V gives CDR1 MNHEY, CDR2 SMNVEV (reference sequence). CDR3 DNA sequence: TGTGCCAGCAGTTTGTGGGAGGGTCTGTCCGGGGAGCTGTTTTTT. The encoded protein is CASSLWEGLSGELFF.

This clone was found once. This chain links TRBV27 with TRBJ1-1, with a weak D call TRBD1 (6 bases). The V end was cut by 5 bases, the J end by 4 bases, with 26 bases between. Germline V gene data show CDR1 as MNHEY and CDR2 as SMNVEV (reference sequence). This CDR3 is 18 amino acids long. CDR3 loop: CASSPLPLGGRIITEAFF. The CDR3 DNA sequence: TGTGCCAGCAGTCCCCTCCCCTTGGGGGGGCGCATTATCACTGAAGCTTTCTTT.

V usage is TRBV14 and J usage is TRBJ1-2, with D uncertain. Germline loops: CDR1 SGHDN, CDR2 FVKESK. CDR3 length: 14 residues. V lost 0 bases and J 2 bases, leaving 7 bases between the germline ends. This CDR3 reads CASSQDLYNYGYTF. The DNA for the CDR3 is TGTGCCAGCAGCCAAGATCTTTACAACTATGGCTACACCTTC.

This rearrangement joins TRBV6-1 to TRBJ1-1; tentatively, D is TRBD1 (5 bases). CDR1 and CDR2 from the germline V gene are MNHNS and SASEGT. This CDR3 is built from 16 residues. Between the trimmed V and J ends, which lost 3 bases and 0 bases, there was a span of 14 bases. The DNA of the CDR3 is TGTGCCAGCAGTGATCAGCCAGGGATCATGAACACTGAAGCTTTCTTT. Translation: CASSDQPGIMNTEAFF.

The rearrangement uses TRBV11-2 and TRBJ2-5; no firm D call. The CDR3 is 12 amino acids. V gave up 2 bases and J gave up 8 bases, with 9 bases separating them. CDR1 SGHAT and CDR2 FQNNGV come from the germline V gene. CDR3 amino acids: CASSLLDYTQYF. Written as DNA, the CDR3 is TGTGCCAGCAGCTTACTAGATTATACCCAGTACTTC.

The chain uses TRBV4-1 and TRBJ1-2; 11 bases map to TRBD1. V shed 6 bases and J 7 bases; nucleotides not matched to a gene: 4. The CDR3 sequence is 13 residues long. Germline CDR1 reads MGHRA; CDR2 reads YSYEKL. The CDR3: CASRRTGGSGYTF. CDR3 sequence (DNA): TGCGCCAGCAGGAGGACAGGGGGCTCTGGCTACACCTTC.

The V and J genes are TRBV2 and TRBJ2-1; D is undetermined. Trimming left V 1 base short and J 0 bases short, with 10 bases between. In germline, CDR1 is SNHLY, CDR2 FYNNEI. The CDR3 sequence is 16 residues long. DNA of the CDR3: TGTGCCAGCAGTGAAGATGCGGAGAGCTCCTACAATGAGCAGTTCTTC. Translating gives CASSEDAESSYNEQFF.

V gene TRBV6-5 combines with J gene TRBJ1-1; 7 nucleotides align to TRBD1. There are 16 residues in the CDR3. The V and J ends lost 0 bases and 0 bases, in that order; junction bases with no gene match: 4. Per the germline V gene, CDR1 is MNHEY and CDR2 is SVGAGI. The CDR3 here is CASSYSGTALNTEAFF. In nucleotides, the CDR3 is TGTGCCAGCAGTTACTCCGGGACAGCCCTGAACACTGAAGCTTTCTTT.

The CDR3 spells CASSQDPGTTYYNEQFF. The CDR3 DNA reads as TGTGCCAGCAGCCAAGATCCCGGGACTACTTACTACAATGAGCAGTTCTTC. This sequence joins TRBV4-2 and TRBJ2-1; TRBD2 matches 7 bases. This CDR3 has 17 residues. Germline V CDR1 and CDR2: LGHNA, YNFKEQ. The V segment lost 0 bases and the J segment 3 bases; nucleotides outside the gene matches: 8.

This clone has a single count. The CDR3 DNA reads as TGTGCCAGCAGCGGCACCGGGGCGGGTCATACCTACGAGCAGTACTTC. Protein product: CASSGTGAGHTYEQYF. The V gene is TRBV11-2, the J gene TRBJ2-7, with D perhaps given as TRBD1 or TRBD2 (5 bases each). The germline V and J ends were trimmed by 5 bases and 2 bases, with 19 bases remaining between them. Germline V gene sequence: CDR1 SGHAT, CDR2 FQNNGV. This CDR3 contains 16 residues.

This chain uses TRBV28 with TRBJ1-5, with D tentatively TRBD1 (6 bases). Between the trimmed V and J ends, which lost 6 bases and 2 bases, there was a span of 17 bases. The germline V gene has CDR1 MDHEN and CDR2 SYDVKM. This CDR3 is built from 16 residues. CDR3 loop: CASSVRGTRRNQPQHF. Written as DNA, the CDR3 is TGTGCCAGCAGCGTCAGGGGTACCCGCCGCAATCAGCCCCAGCATTTT.

This clone was found once. The genes are TRBV27 and TRBJ1-1, with D unresolved. The CDR3 contains 14 residues. V was shortened by 1 base and J by 4 bases, with 10 bases between the two germline ends. Germline values: CDR1 MNHEY, CDR2 SMNVEV (reference sequence). CDR3 nucleotide sequence: TGTGCCAGCAGTTTATACGGATTTGGCACTGAAGCTTTCTTT. Its protein is CASSLYGFGTEAFF.

The gene calls are TRBV12-5 and TRBJ1-2, with unresolved D. The V end lost 1 base, the J end lost 3 bases, and 0 bases lay between the germline ends. Germline V gene lookup returns CDR1 LGHNT and CDR2 FRNRAP. This CDR3 has 11 residues. The CDR3 region has the DNA TGTGCTAGTGGTTTGGACTATGGCTACACCTTC. Protein: CASGLDYGYTF.

The chain uses TRBV12-5 and TRBJ2-3; TRBD1 is a possible D gene (6 bases). Germline V gene data show CDR1 as LGHNT and CDR2 as FRNRAP. CDR3 length equals 14 residues. V shed 1 base and J shed 5 bases, with 10 bases lying between them. The CDR3 DNA reads TGTGCTAGTGGTTTGGGTGGGGGCGGAGATACGCAGTATTTT. Translation: CASGLGGGGDTQYF. The full variable domain, in which reference TRBV12-5 and TRBJ2-3 provide the parts outside the CDR3, is DARVTQTPRHKVTEMGQEVTMRCQPILGHNTVFWYRQTMMQGLELLAYFRNRAPLDDSGMPKDRFSAEMPDATLATLKIQPSEPRDSAVYFCASGLGGGGDTQYFGPGTRLTVL.

The CDR3 region is CAWSPAAGAYNEQFF. CDR3 coding DNA: TGTGCCTGGAGTCCCGCAGCGGGAGCCTACAATGAGCAGTTCTTC. This chain joins TRBV30 and TRBJ2-1; TRBD2 matches at 8 bases. V shed 2 bases, J shed 2 bases, and the junction held 5 bases outside the gene matches. Germline V gene lookup returns CDR1 GTSNPN and CDR2 SVGIG (reference sequence). The CDR3 length is 15 residues.

The J gene is TRBJ1-2, the V gene TRBV7-3; 8 nucleotides match TRBD1. The CDR3 runs 15 residues. V was pared by 5 bases and J by 6 bases, with 11 bases of the junction left unmatched. Looked up from germline, CDR1 is SGHTA and CDR2 is FQGTGA. CDR3 region: CASSTQADRVDGYTF. The CDR3 bases are TGTGCCAGCAGCACCCAAGCGGACAGGGTAGATGGCTACACCTTC. The full variable domain, completed using reference TRBV7-3 and TRBJ1-2, is GAGVSQTPSNKVTEKGKYVELRCDPISGHTALYWYRQSLGQGPEFLIYFQGTGAADDSGLPNDRFFAVRPEGSVSTLKIQRTERGDSAVYLCASSTQADRVDGYTFGSGTRLTVV.

The V and J genes are TRBV6-5 and TRBJ1-2, with TRBD1 as a possible D gene (5 bases). Germline loops: CDR1 MNHEY, CDR2 SVGAGI. V lost 4 bases and J lost 8, with 20 bases in between. The CDR3 totals 15 residues. The DNA for the CDR3 is TGTGCCAGCAGTTCCCGGCAGGGAGGTTCGAGGGGCTACACCTTC. Amino acid sequence: CASSSRQGGSRGYTF.

CDR3 DNA: TGTGCCAGCAGTGAATTAGCGAACACTGAAGCTTTCTTT. This sequence encodes CASSELANTEAFF. The chain combines TRBV6-1 with TRBJ1-1; D is unresolved. Germline V gene data show CDR1 as MNHNS and CDR2 as SASEGT. V gave up 2 bases and J gave up 1 base, with 5 bases separating them. CDR3 length: 13 amino acids.

The rearrangement joins TRBV5-1 to TRBJ1-1; D is uncertain. Germline CDR1 SGHRS, CDR2 YFSETQ. With 1 base removed from V and 1 base from J, the gap between germline ends came to 5 bases. This CDR3 has 13 residues. CDR3 coding DNA: TGCGCCAGCAGCTTGCAGCCGAACACTGAAGCTTTCTTT. Protein: CASSLQPNTEAFF.